The 25 T cell receptor beta chains below come from one sample, sequenced in a study of blood T cell repertoires in COVID-19. Using immunoSEQ multiplex PCR, the repertoire was profiled, and TCRdb retains in-frame clones only, with some absent. Of over 100,000 clones detected, more than 75% appear once; the ten largest clones hold approximately 10%. The sequenced material came from peripheral blood. All receptors derive from a woman between 70 and 85 years old with COVID-19, enrolled during active disease.

V gene TRBV6-5 combines with J gene TRBJ2-7; D unclear. The V end was cut by 8 bases, the J end by 5 bases, with 16 bases between. Germline V gives CDR1 MNHEY, CDR2 SVGAGI. The CDR3 covers 13 residues. The chain's CDR3 is CASGLGSQDEQYF. The CDR3 DNA is TGTGCCAGCGGGCTTGGGTCTCAGGACGAGCAGTACTTC.

The genes are TRBV6-5 and TRBJ1-5; D gene unclear. CDR1 MNHEY and CDR2 SVGAGI come from the germline V gene. The germline V and J ends were trimmed by 6 bases and 4 bases, with 10 bases remaining between them. This CDR3 has 13 amino acids. The CDR3 loop is CASRQKKNQPQHF. CDR3 in DNA: TGTGCCAGCAGGCAGAAGAAAAATCAGCCCCAGCATTTT.

The chain recombines TRBV7-2 with TRBJ2-2; the D gene is possibly TRBD1 (6 bases). CDR3 length: 15 amino acids. Germline values: CDR1 SGHTA, CDR2 FQGNSA. V was pared by 5 bases and J by 5 bases, with 15 bases between. CDR3 DNA: TGTGCCAGCAGCCCACACAGGGAGCGGACCGGGGAGCTGTTTTTT. Translating gives CASSPHRERTGELFF.

This clone was picked up one time. The chain carries TRBV23-1 and TRBJ2-7; 7 nucleotides match TRBD1. TRBV23-1 falls under the ORF class, with uncertain function. Unmatched junction bases numbered 6, after V lost 4 bases and J lost 3 bases. The CDR3 loop spans 14 amino acids. The CDR3 protein is CASSRQGSFYEQYF. Here the CDR3 DNA reads TGCGCCAGCAGTCGACAGGGCTCCTTCTACGAGCAGTACTTC.

The genes are TRBV19 and TRBJ2-1; possible D gene TRBD2, 6 bases. V was shortened by 1 base and J by 5 bases, with 15 bases between the two germline ends. The CDR3 is made up of 16 amino acids. From germline, CDR1 is LNHDA and CDR2 SQIVND (reference sequence). CDR3 DNA: TGTGCCAGTAGTATAGCTCGGGACTGGACTAACAATGAGCAGTTCTTC. Residues: CASSIARDWTNNEQFF.

The rearrangement joins TRBV7-3 to TRBJ2-5; weak D call: TRBD1 (6 bases). The germline V gene encodes CDR1 SGHTA and CDR2 FQGTGA. The length of the CDR3 is 14 residues. Trimming left V 4 bases short and J 2 bases short, with 11 bases between. CDR3 in DNA: TGTGCCAGCAGCTCCCTAGGGGGACAAGAGACCCAGTACTTC. Translating it yields CASSSLGGQETQYF.

The V and J genes are TRBV5-1 and TRBJ2-2, with TRBD1 matching 8 bases. This CDR3 spans 15 amino acids. The germline CDR1 and CDR2 sequences are SGHRS and YFSETQ. The ends lost 3 bases at V and 4 bases at J; junction bases unmatched: 5. The CDR3 is CASSSDRGGTGELFF. The CDR3 bases are TGCGCCAGCAGCTCTGACAGGGGAGGCACCGGGGAGCTGTTTTTT.

The chain joins TRBV5-1 to TRBJ2-2; tentatively, D is TRBD2 (5 bases). The CDR3 has 16 amino acids. V was pared by 4 bases and J by 0 bases, with 13 bases between. The germline V gene has CDR1 SGHRS and CDR2 YFSETQ. The chain's CDR3 is CASSDLDGTNTGELFF. CDR3 DNA sequence: TGCGCCAGCAGCGATCTGGACGGGACGAACACCGGGGAGCTGTTTTTT.

The CDR3, as DNA: TGCGCCAGCAGTGCGGCAGGGGGCGCGGGTGGCTACACCTTC. This encodes CASSAAGGAGGYTF. The V call is TRBV10-2, the J call TRBJ1-2; TRBD1 matches at 8 bases. From germline, CDR1 is WSHSY and CDR2 SAAADI. CDR3 length: 14 amino acids. The V gene end was trimmed by 4 bases and the J gene end by 7 bases; junction bases not matched to a gene: 8.

J is TRBJ2-7 and V is TRBV27; a weak D match, TRBD1 (6 bases). This CDR3 comprises 15 residues. Germline V lookup: CDR1 MNHEY, CDR2 SMNVEV (reference sequence). The V end was cut by 5 bases, the J end by 4 bases, with 18 bases between. The DNA of the CDR3 is TGTGCCAGCAGTCTCGGACAGTGGGCCCTGTACGAGCAGTACTTC. This encodes CASSLGQWALYEQYF.

This clone was observed a handful of times. The chain's CDR3 is CASATSSYEQYF. CDR3 DNA sequence: TGCGCCAGCGCCACTAGCTCCTACGAGCAGTACTTC. The chain carries TRBV5-1 and TRBJ2-7; D might be TRBD2 (5 bases). Trimming removed 7 bases at V and 0 bases at J, with 8 bases between. The germline V gene encodes CDR1 SGHRS and CDR2 YFSETQ. The CDR3 consists of 12 residues.

J is TRBJ1-5 and V is TRBV6-5, with 7 bases that match TRBD1. The ends lost 10 bases at V and 5 bases at J; junction bases unmatched: 8. Looked up from germline, CDR1 is MNHEY and CDR2 is SVGAGI. CDR3 length equals 13 residues. Here the CDR3 DNA reads TGTGCCACCGCGGGACAGCCTCATCAGCCCCAGCATTTT. This encodes CATAGQPHQPQHF.

This chain connects TRBV19 to TRBJ2-7; a weak D match, TRBD1 (6 bases). Germline V gene lookup returns CDR1 LNHDA and CDR2 SQIVND (reference sequence). The CDR3 loop spans 13 amino acids. V was shortened by 5 bases and J by 5 bases, with 13 bases between the two germline ends. CDR3 protein: CASSPTGAHEQYF. The CDR3, as DNA: TGTGCCAGTAGTCCGACAGGCGCCCACGAGCAGTACTTC.

The gene calls are TRBV30 and TRBJ2-5; tentatively, D is TRBD2 (6 bases). The CDR3 covers 12 residues. Germline lookup yields CDR1 GTSNPN and CDR2 SVGIG (reference sequence). Between the trimmed V and J ends, which lost 2 bases and 3 bases, there was a span of 7 bases. CDR3 amino acids: CAWSRREETQYF. The CDR3 nucleotides are TGTGCCTGGAGTCGGAGGGAAGAGACCCAGTACTTC.

V is TRBV6-5 and J is TRBJ1-1; TRBD1 matches 12 bases. CDR1 MNHEY and CDR2 SVGAGI come from the germline V gene. This CDR3 is 14 amino acids long. With V trimmed by 2 bases and J by 12 bases, 7 bases remained unmatched. The CDR3 DNA sequence: TGTGCCAGCAGTTACACCTACCGGGACAGGGGGCCTTTCTTT. As protein: CASSYTYRDRGPFF.

V is TRBV6-5 and J is TRBJ2-7; 7 positions agree with TRBD1. The V gene end was trimmed by 0 bases and the J gene end by 5 bases; junction bases not matched to a gene: 4. The CDR3 extends over 14 amino acids. Per germline, CDR1 MNHEY and CDR2 SVGAGI. The CDR3 protein is CASSYSRGLDEQYF. In DNA, the CDR3 is TGTGCCAGCAGTTACTCGAGGGGGCTCGACGAGCAGTACTTC.

The V and J genes are TRBV28 and TRBJ2-7; 9 positions match TRBD2. Per the germline V gene, CDR1 is MDHEN and CDR2 is SYDVKM. J lost 4 bases, V lost 4 bases, and 8 bases had no gene match. This CDR3 is built from 15 residues. The DNA of the CDR3 is TGTGCCAGCAGTTCCCCCCCTAGCGGGGCTTACGAGCAGTACTTC. As protein: CASSSPPSGAYEQYF.

The chain joins TRBV2 to TRBJ1-1, with D possibly matching TRBD1 (6 bases). The CDR3 length is 15 residues. Per the germline V gene, CDR1 is SNHLY and CDR2 is FYNNEI. The V and J ends lost 2 bases and 1 base respectively, with 11 bases between them. CDR3 region: CASSEIRGWNTEAFF. The CDR3 coding sequence is TGTGCCAGCAGTGAAATTAGGGGGTGGAACACTGAAGCTTTCTTT.

This chain uses TRBV15 with TRBJ2-2, with 7 bases matching TRBD2. J lost 6 bases, V lost 0 bases, and 7 bases had no gene match. The germline CDR1 and CDR2 sequences are LNHNV and YYDKDF (reference sequence). CDR3 length: 16 amino acids. This chain's CDR3 is CATSRERGMMAGELFF. The DNA for the CDR3 is TGTGCCACCAGCAGAGAGCGGGGGATGATGGCCGGGGAGCTGTTTTTT.

V is TRBV2 and J is TRBJ2-3; no reliable D call. The CDR3 contains 13 residues. Germline CDR1 reads SNHLY; CDR2 reads FYNNEI. Trimming stripped 4 bases from V and 2 bases from J, with 7 bases between. The CDR3 DNA reads TGTGCCAGCAGTGTCGACTCCACAGATACGCAGTATTTT. It is translated as CASSVDSTDTQYF.

The V gene is TRBV18, the J gene TRBJ1-2; tentative D call: TRBD1 (5 bases). The ends were cut back, 0 bases at V and 6 bases at J, with 11 bases in the middle. The CDR3 is made up of 14 amino acids. Germline values: CDR1 KGHSH, CDR2 LQKENI. CDR3 amino acids: CASSPPHRIDGYTF. The DNA for the CDR3 is TGTGCCAGCTCACCACCCCACAGGATCGATGGCTACACCTTC.

The genes are TRBV7-2 and TRBJ2-1; 13 bases match TRBD2. The V gene end was trimmed by 5 bases and the J gene end by 9 bases; junction bases not matched to a gene: 16. The CDR3 covers 18 residues. Germline loops: CDR1 SGHTA, CDR2 FQGNSA. The DNA for the CDR3 is TGTGCCAGCAGCGCCCGAACTAGCGGGGGGGCCCGTGGTGGTGAGCAGTTCTTC. It yields the protein CASSARTSGGARGGEQFF.

The chain is built from TRBV3-1 (or the pseudogene TRBV3-2) and TRBJ1-1, with D possibly matching TRBD1 (6 bases). The germline CDR1 and CDR2 sequences are LGHDT and YNNKEL (reference sequence). Between the trimmed V and J ends, which lost 1 base and 5 bases, there was a span of 11 bases. This CDR3 spans 14 amino acids. The CDR3 protein is CASSQGQGQTEAFF. CDR3 sequence (DNA): TGTGCCAGCAGCCAAGGTCAGGGGCAAACTGAAGCTTTCTTT.

The V gene is TRBV5-1, the J gene TRBJ1-1, with D maybe TRBD1 (6 bases). V lost 4 bases and J 8 bases, leaving 12 bases between the germline ends. This CDR3 comprises 12 residues. Per the germline V gene, CDR1 is SGHRS and CDR2 is YFSETQ. The CDR3 loop reads CASSTTGTEAFF. DNA for the CDR3: TGCGCCAGCAGCACAACAGGGACCGAAGCTTTCTTT.

The rearrangement joins TRBV7-6 to TRBJ2-3, with 7 bases aligning to TRBD2. Germline V gene lookup returns CDR1 SGHVS and CDR2 FNYEAQ. This CDR3 region has 17 residues. Trimming at V came to 5 bases and at J to 1 base, leaving 12 bases not matched to a gene. CDR3 DNA: TGTGCCAGCAGCCCCTTAGGCGGGGGTGGCGGCACAGATACGCAGTATTTT. It codes for CASSPLGGGGGTDTQYF.